The clone carrying this TCR beta chain was seen a handful of times. The antigen remains undetermined. The CDR3 loop spans 14 amino acids. CDR1 is MNHEY and CDR2 is SVGAGI in the germline V gene. V was shortened by 0 bases and J by 3 bases, with 9 bases between the two germline ends. The sample is drawn from a study of response to subunit inactivated influenza vaccine. The study, taken as a whole, reports: It was suggested by the authors that few new T cells are recruited by each seasonal influenza vaccination.

TCRdb re-analysed the RT-PCR reads in MiXCR, keeping a single row per CDR3 protein. The table includes around 530,000 distinct CDR3 sequences, 12% detected once. The sample in question was PBMCs from blood, obtained on the day of vaccination. This chain connects TRBV6-5 to TRBJ2-7, with D maybe TRBD1 (6 bases). This clonotype was obtained from a middle-aged man who received an inactivated influenza vaccine. CDR3 DNA sequence: TGTGCCAGCAGTTACTCGAGGGACAACTACGAGCAGTACTTC. This gives the protein CASSYSRDNYEQYF.